Here is one TCR beta chain with its context. The antigen is unknown. The source of the sample is a study of shared clonotypes between healthy human individuals. Study findings and constraints: Despite large depth, sorted-subset datasets appeared incompletely sequenced.

Repertoires were generated with immunoSEQ multiplex PCR, while TCRdb's copy carries only in-frame clones and drops some. In the table there are more than 850,000 clones, roughly 74% of which are singletons. Germline V gene lookup returns CDR1 SGHTA and CDR2 FQGNSA. The length of the CDR3 is 14 residues. With 5 bases removed from V and 7 bases from J, the gap between germline ends came to 18 bases. The specimen was memory CD4+ T cells from PBMCs. Described subset: CD45RA-negative fraction. The V call is TRBV7-2, the J call TRBJ2-7; a possible D gene is TRBD1 (5 bases). This TCR came from a man aged 18-30 years in good health. Some clones in this sample may be carry-over from other donors' samples. CDR3: CASSPGSGLGEQYF. Written as DNA, the CDR3 is TGTGCCAGCAGCCCAGGATCAGGGCTGGGAGAGCAGTACTTC.